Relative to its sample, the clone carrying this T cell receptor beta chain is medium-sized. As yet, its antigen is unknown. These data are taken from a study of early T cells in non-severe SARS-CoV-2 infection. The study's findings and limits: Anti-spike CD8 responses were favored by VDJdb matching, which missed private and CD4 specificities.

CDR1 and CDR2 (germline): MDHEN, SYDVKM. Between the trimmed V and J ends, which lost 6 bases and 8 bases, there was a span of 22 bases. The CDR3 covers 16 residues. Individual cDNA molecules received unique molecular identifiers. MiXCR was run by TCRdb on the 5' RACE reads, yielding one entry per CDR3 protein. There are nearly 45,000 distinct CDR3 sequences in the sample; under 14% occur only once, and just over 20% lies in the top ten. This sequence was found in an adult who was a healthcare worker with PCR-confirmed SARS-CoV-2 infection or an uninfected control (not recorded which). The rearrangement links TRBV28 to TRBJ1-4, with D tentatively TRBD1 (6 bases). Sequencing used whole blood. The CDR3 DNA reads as TGTGCCAGCAGCCCATTCACGGGGGCGAGAGGGGAAAAACTGTTTTTT. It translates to CASSPFTGARGEKLFF.